Each of the 16 T cell receptor beta chains below was sequenced from the same sample in a study of shared clonotypes between healthy human individuals. Clones were sequenced by immunoSEQ multiplex PCR, and TCRdb holds only the in-frame ones, with some missing. The repertoire holds 2.3 million or so clones, roughly 93% seen once, with 0.39% in the top ten. The sequencing sample was made of naive CD4+ T cells from PBMCs. Stated subset: CD45RA+ positively selected. The source of these receptors is a man aged 18 to 29 in good health. Some clones in this sample may be carry-over from other donors' samples.

The rearrangement uses TRBV7-2 and TRBJ2-7, with 10 bases that match TRBD2. The CDR3 covers 15 residues. Germline V gene lookup returns CDR1 SGHTA and CDR2 FQGNSA. Trimming cost V 3 bases and J 2 bases; bases outside gene matches: 4. CDR3 DNA: TGTGCCAGCAGCTTCCGACTAGCGGGTACCTACGAGCAGTACTTC. It is translated as CASSFRLAGTYEQYF.

A word on this clone: Additional DNA sequences in this sample encode the identical CDR3. This rearrangement joins TRBV5-4 to TRBJ1-2; 7 bases agree with TRBD1. Germline CDR1 reads SGHNT; CDR2 reads YYREEE (reference sequence). The CDR3 has 14 residues. The J segment lost 5 bases and the V segment lost 0 bases, leaving 4 bases of the junction unmatched. This CDR3 is CASSLDRGNYGYTF. The CDR3 DNA reads TGTGCCAGCAGCTTGGACAGGGGTAATTATGGCTACACCTTC. The full variable domain, its missing parts supplied by reference TRBV5-4 and TRBJ1-2, is ETGVTQSPTHLIKTRGQQVTLRCSSQSGHNTVSWYQQALGQGPQFIFQYYREEENGRGNFPPRFSGLQFPNYSSELNVNALELDDSALYLCASSLDRGNYGYTFGSGTRLTVV.

The chain joins TRBV4-1 to TRBJ2-7, with D possibly TRBD1 on 5 matching bases. The CDR3 has 14 residues. V was trimmed by 0 bases and J by 3 bases, leaving 9 bases between them. Germline loops: CDR1 MGHRA, CDR2 YSYEKL. The CDR3 is CASSQDPQGYEQYF. The CDR3 coding sequence is TGCGCCAGCAGCCAAGATCCCCAGGGCTACGAGCAGTACTTC.

The chain is built from TRBV4-2 and TRBJ1-3; 9 positions agree with TRBD1. Germline assignment: CDR1 LGHNA and CDR2 YNFKEQ. This CDR3 has 16 amino acids. V shed 6 bases, J shed 4 bases, and the junction held 10 bases outside the gene matches. DNA for the CDR3: TGTGCCAGCAGTCTCTCGGACAGGGGCTACGGAAACACCATATATTTT. Translation: CASSLSDRGYGNTIYF.

The DNA of the CDR3 is TGTGCCAGCAGTGGAGCTGGGACAGGGGGCCAAGAGACCCAGTACTTC. Translating gives CASSGAGTGGQETQYF. The chain carries TRBV27 and TRBJ2-5; 11 bases align to TRBD1. After removal of 5 bases from V and 1 base from J, the junction contained 6 bases not matched to a gene. The CDR3 totals 16 residues. Germline V gives CDR1 MNHEY, CDR2 SMNVEV (reference sequence).

J is TRBJ1-5 and V is TRBV7-2; no definite D call. From germline, CDR1 is SGHTA and CDR2 FQGNSA. V was trimmed by 0 bases and J by 2 bases, leaving 8 bases between them. The CDR3 has 15 residues. CDR3 loop: CASSLASRGNQPQHF. The DNA for the CDR3 is TGTGCCAGCAGCTTAGCTTCTAGGGGCAATCAGCCCCAGCATTTT.

This chain joins TRBV2 and TRBJ1-1, with unresolved D. Trimming stripped 8 bases from V and 0 bases from J, with 10 bases between. Germline V gene data show CDR1 as SNHLY and CDR2 as FYNNEI. There are 13 residues in the CDR3. CDR3 loop: CASLYAMNTEAFF. DNA of the CDR3: TGTGCCAGCCTGTATGCCATGAACACTGAAGCTTTCTTT.

This clone was seen only once. Additional DNA sequences in this sample encode the identical CDR3. The chain links TRBV7-3 to TRBJ2-1; the match to TRBD2 covers 7 bases. V dropped 3 bases and J dropped 1; count of bases not matched to a gene: 6. This CDR3 is built from 16 residues. The germline gives CDR1 SGHTA, CDR2 FQGTGA. CDR3 in DNA: TGTGCCAGCAGCTTGGGCGGGAGTGGGTCCTACAATGAGCAGTTCTTC. Protein sequence: CASSLGGSGSYNEQFF.

Comments on this clone: Other DNA sequences in the sample encode the same CDR3. The chain combines TRBV29-1 with TRBJ1-2, with D maybe TRBD1 (5 bases). This CDR3 has 11 amino acids. Trimming took off 4 bases at V and 5 bases at J, with 8 bases between the two ends. Germline lookup yields CDR1 SQVTM and CDR2 ANQGSEA. In DNA form, the CDR3 reads TGCAGCGTTGGCGGGGGATATGGCTACACCTTC. Protein sequence: CSVGGGYGYTF.

The chain is built from TRBV27 and TRBJ2-3, with 9 positions matching TRBD1. Germline-derived CDR1 and CDR2 are MNHEY and SMNVEV (reference sequence). The CDR3 is made up of 12 amino acids. Losses at the gene ends were 3 bases for V and 11 bases for J; bases not matched to a gene: 3. The CDR3 DNA follows: TGTGCCAGCAGTTTCAGGACAGGGGTGCAGTATTTT. Protein sequence: CASSFRTGVQYF.

The gene calls are TRBV28 and TRBJ2-2; 8 bases match TRBD2. The CDR3 covers 16 residues. Germline loops: CDR1 MDHEN, CDR2 SYDVKM. After removal of 3 bases from V and 7 bases from J, the junction contained 10 bases not matched to a gene. CDR3 sequence reads: CASSFGVSGSLGELFF. The CDR3 DNA reads as TGTGCCAGCAGTTTTGGAGTGAGCGGGAGTCTCGGGGAGCTGTTTTTT.

This sequence joins TRBV28 and TRBJ2-7; 10 bases align to TRBD2. The trim removed 7 bases at V and 7 bases at J, leaving 16 bases unmatched. This CDR3 is 16 amino acids long. CDR1 is MDHEN, CDR2 SYDVKM, per germline. The CDR3 DNA follows: TGTGCCAGCACTATTGCTAGCGGGAGTCGCTCGAGGGAGCAGTACTTC. It yields the protein CASTIASGSRSREQYF.

This clone was counted a single time. The V and J genes are TRBV28 and TRBJ1-1; 10 positions match TRBD1. The CDR3 is 15 residues long. In germline, CDR1 is MDHEN, CDR2 SYDVKM. Losses at the gene ends were 6 bases for V and 2 bases for J; bases not matched to a gene: 6. CDR3 sequence: CASRETGGPNTEAFF. As DNA, the CDR3 is TGTGCCAGCAGGGAGACAGGGGGCCCTAACACTGAAGCTTTCTTT.

The chain has TRBV5-1 and TRBJ2-1; D remains unclear. Between the trimmed V and J ends, which lost 1 base and 6 bases, there was a span of 11 bases. The CDR3 consists of 14 residues. The germline CDR1 and CDR2 sequences are SGHRS and YFSETQ. CDR3 amino acids: CASSLTPPTNEQFF. CDR3 nucleotides: TGCGCCAGCAGCTTGACGCCTCCGACCAATGAGCAGTTCTTC. Together with reference TRBV5-1 and TRBJ2-1, the CDR3 gives the full variable domain: KAGVTQTPRYLIKTRGQQVTLSCSPISGHRSVSWYQQTPGQGLQFLFEYFSETQRNKGNFPGRFSGRQFSNSRSEMNVSTLELGDSALYLCASSLTPPTNEQFFGPGTRLTVL.

The chain has TRBV7-9 and TRBJ2-1; 11 nucleotides match TRBD2. The J segment lost 0 bases and the V segment lost 4 bases, leaving 8 bases of the junction unmatched. This CDR3 has 18 residues. The germline V gene encodes CDR1 SEHNR and CDR2 FQNEAQ (reference sequence). CDR3: CASSYRRLAGSSYNEQFF. The CDR3 region has the DNA TGTGCCAGCAGCTACCGGAGACTAGCGGGAAGCTCCTACAATGAGCAGTTCTTC.

The chain has TRBV29-1 and TRBJ2-7, with 11 bases aligning to TRBD1. The CDR3 is 14 residues long. Germline values: CDR1 SQVTM, CDR2 ANQGSEA. J lost 3 bases, V lost 4 bases, and 5 bases had no gene match. For the CDR3, the DNA is TGCAGCGTTGGACGGACAGGGGGCTACTACGAGCAGTACTTC. Translating gives CSVGRTGGYYEQYF.